This passage covers 2 T cell receptor beta chains from one sample sequenced in a study of blood T cell repertoires in COVID-19. TCRdb keeps only in-frame clones here, not all; method: immunoSEQ multiplex PCR. Of approximately 210,000 clones detected, roughly four fifths appear once; the ten largest clones hold around 12%. The sequenced sample consisted of peripheral blood. The receptors were sampled from a woman aged 40 to 50 with acute or convalescent COVID-19.

The chain links TRBV6-2 or TRBV6-3 to TRBJ2-2; D perhaps matches TRBD1 (6 bases). The CDR3 is 15 residues long. Trimming took off 4 bases at V and 3 bases at J, with 12 bases between the two ends. The V gene's germline CDR1 is MNHEY and CDR2 SVGEGT. The CDR3 is CASSSQGTYTGELFF. CDR3 nucleotide sequence: TGTGCCAGCAGTTCCCAGGGGACATACACCGGGGAGCTGTTTTTT.

This chain joins TRBV7-9 and TRBJ2-7; unclear D gene. V was cut by 5 bases and J by 2 bases, with 7 bases left in between. Germline V gene lookup returns CDR1 SEHNR and CDR2 FQNEAQ (reference sequence). The CDR3 totals 12 residues. The CDR3 DNA follows: TGTGCCAGCAGCCGCTCTACCTACGAGCAGTACTTC. Its protein product is CASSRSTYEQYF.